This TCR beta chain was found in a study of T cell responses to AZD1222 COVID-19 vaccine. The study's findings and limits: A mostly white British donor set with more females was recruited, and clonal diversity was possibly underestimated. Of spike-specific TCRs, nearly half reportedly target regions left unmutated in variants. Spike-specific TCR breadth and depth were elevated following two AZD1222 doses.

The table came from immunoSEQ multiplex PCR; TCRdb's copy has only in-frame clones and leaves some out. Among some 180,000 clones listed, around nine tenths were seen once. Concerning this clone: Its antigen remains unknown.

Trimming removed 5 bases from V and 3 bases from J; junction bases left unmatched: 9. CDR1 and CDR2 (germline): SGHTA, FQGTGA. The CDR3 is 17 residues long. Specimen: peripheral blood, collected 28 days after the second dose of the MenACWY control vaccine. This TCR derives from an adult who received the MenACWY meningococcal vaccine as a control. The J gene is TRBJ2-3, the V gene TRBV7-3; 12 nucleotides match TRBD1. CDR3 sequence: CASSQTGTGGHTDTQYF. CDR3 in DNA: TGTGCCAGCAGCCAAACAGGGACAGGGGGCCATACAGATACGCAGTATTTT.